Following are 20 T cell receptor beta chains from one sample sequenced in a study of T cell responses to AZD1222 COVID-19 vaccine. TCRdb's copy holds only in-frame clones and misses some; the assay was immunoSEQ multiplex PCR. The repertoire holds under 110,000 clones, with about 86% as singletons. The sequences come from peripheral blood, collected on day 0 of AZD1222 vaccination. The receptors stem from an adult in good health.

The rearrangement joins TRBV10-1 to TRBJ2-5; D is possibly TRBD1 (5 bases). V lost 5 bases, J lost 5 bases, and 9 bases lay in between. Looked up from germline, CDR1 is WNHNN and CDR2 is SYGVQD (reference sequence). The CDR3 runs to 12 residues. CDR3 in amino acids: CASSQGKETQYF. The CDR3, as DNA: TGCGCCAGCAGTCAGGGTAAGGAGACCCAGTACTTC.

This clone was counted a single time. The V and J genes are TRBV7-2 and TRBJ2-3; D is possibly TRBD2 (6 bases). The V end was cut by 8 bases, the J end by 4 bases, with 16 bases between. Germline V CDR1 and CDR2: SGHTA, FQGNSA. The CDR3 consists of 14 residues. The CDR3 reads CASATGAGPDTQYF. The CDR3, as DNA: TGTGCCAGCGCAACGGGAGCGGGTCCAGATACGCAGTATTTT. The entire variable domain, with the rest obtained from reference TRBV7-2 and TRBJ2-3, is as follows: GAGVSQSPSNKVTEKGKDVELRCDPISGHTALYWYRQSLGQGLEFLIYFQGNSAPDKSGLPSDRFSAERTGGSVSTLTIQRTQQEDSAVYLCASATGAGPDTQYFGPGTRLTVL.

This sequence joins TRBV13 and TRBJ2-3; D gene uncertain. Germline CDR1 reads PRHDT; CDR2 reads FYEKMQ (reference sequence). The length of the CDR3 is 15 residues. With 8 bases removed from V and 2 bases from J, the gap between germline ends came to 17 bases. The CDR3 spells CASFPTLWITDTQYF. DNA of the CDR3: TGTGCCAGCTTTCCGACCCTCTGGATCACAGATACGCAGTATTTT.

This chain joins TRBV19 and TRBJ2-7; D is ambiguous. The V and J ends lost 5 bases and 0 bases respectively, with 11 bases between them. Germline values: CDR1 LNHDA, CDR2 SQIVND (reference sequence). The CDR3 has 14 amino acids. The CDR3, as DNA: TGTGCCAGTAGTGAAGGTTTAAGCTCCTACGAGCAGTACTTC. Amino acid sequence: CASSEGLSSYEQYF. Filled out from reference TRBV19 and TRBJ2-7, the complete variable domain reads DGGITQSPKYLFRKEGQNVTLSCEQNLNHDAMYWYRQDPGQGLRLIYYSQIVNDFQKGDIAEGYSVSREKKESFPLTVTSAQKNPTAFYLCASSEGLSSYEQYFGPGTRLTVT.

This clone was detected a few times. This chain links TRBV2 with TRBJ1-1; the D is unclear. V was cut by 3 bases and J by 3 bases, with 17 bases left in between. The CDR3 spans 16 residues. The germline gives CDR1 SNHLY, CDR2 FYNNEI. In nucleotides, the CDR3 is TGTGCCAGCAGTGACGTCGGTGCCAGAGGATACACTGAAGCTTTCTTT. Amino acids: CASSDVGARGYTEAFF.

The chain uses TRBV27 and TRBJ1-5, with TRBD1 as a possible D gene (5 bases). Germline lookup yields CDR1 MNHEY and CDR2 SMNVEV (reference sequence). The ends were cut back, 2 bases at V and 0 bases at J, with 8 bases in the middle. The CDR3 has 15 residues. The CDR3 DNA reads as TGTGCCAGCAGTTTACGGGGGAATAGCAATCAGCCCCAGCATTTT. Translation: CASSLRGNSNQPQHF.

The rearrangement uses TRBV6-5 and TRBJ2-3, with no clear D. Germline CDR1 is MNHEY and CDR2 is SVGAGI. Trimming stripped 6 bases from V and 5 bases from J, with 9 bases between. The CDR3 has 12 amino acids. As DNA, the CDR3 is TGTGCCAGCAGCAAATACAGAGATACGCAGTATTTT. It yields the protein CASSKYRDTQYF.

The gene calls are TRBV25-1 and TRBJ1-1, with TRBD1 identical over 10 bases. The V segment lost 5 bases and the J segment 0 bases; nucleotides outside the gene matches: 9. Germline CDR1 is MGHDK and CDR2 is SYGVNS. The CDR3 length is 17 residues. The CDR3 sequence is CASSTGTGVFMNTEAFF. The CDR3 region has the DNA TGTGCCAGCAGTACCGGGACAGGGGTATTCATGAACACTGAAGCTTTCTTT.

The chain uses TRBV15 and TRBJ1-5; the D is unclear. V was cut by 0 bases and J by 7 bases, with 10 bases left in between. This CDR3 contains 14 residues. Germline-derived CDR1 and CDR2 are LNHNV and YYDKDF (reference sequence). CDR3 sequence (DNA): TGTGCCACCAGCAGAGATCTCTGGGTGCAGCCCCAGCATTTT. It is translated as CATSRDLWVQPQHF. Looking up the rest from reference TRBV15 and TRBJ1-5 gives the full variable domain: DAMVIQNPRYQVTQFGKPVTLSCSQTLNHNVMYWYQQKSSQAPKLLFHYYDKDFNNEADTPDNFQSRRPNTSFCFLDIRSPGLGDTAMYLCATSRDLWVQPQHFGDGTRLSIL.

V gene TRBV7-2 combines with J gene TRBJ2-7; D possibly matches TRBD1 or TRBD2 (5 bases each). Germline V gene data show CDR1 as SGHTA and CDR2 as FQGNSA. V lost 4 bases, J lost 2 bases, and 12 bases lay in between. This CDR3 has 14 residues. The CDR3 coding sequence is TGTGCCAGCAGCTCAAATCGGGGCCCCTACGAGCAGTACTTC. It yields the protein CASSSNRGPYEQYF.

This sequence joins TRBV5-1 and TRBJ1-3, with TRBD1 as a possible D gene (6 bases). The CDR3 contains 14 residues. Germline V gene sequence: CDR1 SGHRS, CDR2 YFSETQ. V lost 7 bases and J lost 2, with 13 bases in between. The CDR3 DNA reads TGCGCCAGCGGCGTCACAGGGACTGGAAACACCATATATTTT. It translates to CASGVTGTGNTIYF.

This clone was counted many times. J is TRBJ2-7 and V is TRBV5-1; 8 bases fit TRBD2. Germline lookup yields CDR1 SGHRS and CDR2 YFSETQ. V gave up 0 bases and J gave up 5 bases; unmatched junction bases: 4. This CDR3 is 14 amino acids long. CDR3 sequence reads: CASSLAGGSHEQYF. CDR3 in DNA: TGCGCCAGCAGCTTGGCGGGAGGGTCCCACGAGCAGTACTTC.

The chain is built from TRBV10-3 and TRBJ1-1, with 7 nucleotides matching TRBD1. Germline CDR1 reads ENHRY; CDR2 reads SYGVKD. The CDR3 is made up of 15 amino acids. V dropped 4 bases and J dropped 4; count of bases not matched to a gene: 9. The CDR3 reads CAISAEDRAGTEAFF. In DNA form, the CDR3 reads TGTGCCATCAGTGCGGAAGACAGGGCCGGCACTGAAGCTTTCTTT.

This chain's CDR3 is CASSLSAGFFGTEAFF. CDR3 DNA sequence: TGTGCCAGCAGTTTATCGGCCGGCTTTTTCGGCACTGAAGCTTTCTTT. J is TRBJ1-1 and V is TRBV27; D not resolved. Trimming stripped 0 bases from V and 4 bases from J, with 15 bases between. Germline V lookup: CDR1 MNHEY, CDR2 SMNVEV (reference sequence). CDR3 length: 16 residues.

This chain uses TRBV7-2 with TRBJ2-1; TRBD2 is a possible D gene (6 bases). Germline V gene data show CDR1 as SGHTA and CDR2 as FQGNSA. The V and J ends lost 0 bases and 15 bases respectively, with 15 bases between them. This CDR3 is 13 amino acids long. CDR3 region: CASSLAVSGDRFF. Here the CDR3 DNA reads TGTGCCAGCAGCTTAGCTGTCTCGGGGGATCGGTTCTTC.

The V call is TRBV6-5, the J call TRBJ2-7; D may be TRBD1 (5 bases). This CDR3 region has 12 residues. Germline V gene lookup returns CDR1 MNHEY and CDR2 SVGAGI. The V end lost 5 bases, the J end lost 4 bases, and 9 bases lay between the germline ends. CDR3 sequence (DNA): TGTGCCAGCAGTAACCAGGGTTACGAGCAGTACTTC. It translates to CASSNQGYEQYF.

V is TRBV27 and J is TRBJ1-2; no clear D gene. Germline V gene data show CDR1 as MNHEY and CDR2 as SMNVEV (reference sequence). Trimming removed 0 bases from V and 0 bases from J, with 11 bases in between. The CDR3 length is 16 residues. DNA of the CDR3: TGTGCCAGCAGTTTATCGTCGGGAGAGACTAACTATGGCTACACCTTC. Its translation is CASSLSSGETNYGYTF.

This chain links TRBV12-3 or TRBV12-4 with TRBJ2-1, with 9 bases that match TRBD1. Trimming took 3 bases from V and 9 from J; bases not matched to a gene: 0. The CDR3 is made up of 12 amino acids. The CDR3 protein is CASSLTGGEQFF. The DNA of the CDR3 is TGTGCCAGCAGTTTGACAGGGGGTGAGCAGTTCTTC.

V gene TRBV6-5 combines with J gene TRBJ1-2; TRBD1 is a possible D gene (5 bases). The CDR3 is 12 amino acids. V gave up 8 bases and J gave up 8 bases, with 15 bases separating them. Germline V gene lookup returns CDR1 MNHEY and CDR2 SVGAGI. The CDR3 protein is CASLAGDGGYTF. CDR3 DNA: TGTGCCAGCCTTGCTGGGGACGGCGGCTACACCTTC.

This clone showed up just once. This chain links TRBV7-8 with TRBJ1-4; 8 nucleotides agree with TRBD1. Per the germline V gene, CDR1 is SGHVS and CDR2 is FQNEAQ. The V and J ends lost 5 bases and 0 bases, in that order; junction bases with no gene match: 11. The CDR3 has 18 residues. In nucleotides, the CDR3 is TGTGCCAGCAGCGCCGACAGGGGTTCAGGGGCAACTAATGAAAAACTGTTTTTT. As protein: CASSADRGSGATNEKLFF.